Below, 29 T cell receptor beta chains from the same sample are listed, as sequenced in a study of T cells in narcolepsy. Profiled with immunoSEQ multiplex PCR; TCRdb holds only in-frame clones, not every one. Among around 26,000 clones listed, just over 60% were seen once. Sequencing input: memory (CD45RA-) CD4+ T cells from blood. The origin of the receptors is a human donor in good health.

CDR3 bases: TGTGCCAGCAGCTTACTAGCGGCGGGGACCCAGTACTTC. It codes for CASSLLAAGTQYF. The chain carries TRBV5-4 and TRBJ2-5; 8 bases fit TRBD2. Germline loops: CDR1 SGHNT, CDR2 YYREEE (reference sequence). The CDR3 covers 13 residues. V lost 2 bases, J lost 7 bases, and 4 bases stayed unmatched.

The rearrangement links TRBV6-1 to TRBJ1-3, with D possibly TRBD1 on 6 matching bases. This CDR3 comprises 14 residues. The ends were cut back, 7 bases at V and 2 bases at J, with 12 bases in the middle. Germline CDR1 and CDR2: MNHNS and SASEGT. The CDR3 loop reads CASKATGPGNTIYF. CDR3 nucleotide sequence: TGTGCCAGCAAAGCGACAGGTCCTGGAAACACCATATATTTT.

V gene TRBV5-1 combines with J gene TRBJ1-5; the D is unclear. Per germline, CDR1 SGHRS and CDR2 YFSETQ. This CDR3 is built from 13 residues. V lost 6 bases to trimming and J lost 1 base, with 8 bases between them. CDR3 amino acids: CASIDESNQPQHF. The CDR3 coding sequence is TGCGCCAGCATTGACGAGAGCAATCAGCCCCAGCATTTT. Full variable domain (remainder filled in from reference TRBV5-1 and TRBJ1-5): KAGVTQTPRYLIKTRGQQVTLSCSPISGHRSVSWYQQTPGQGLQFLFEYFSETQRNKGNFPGRFSGRQFSNSRSEMNVSTLELGDSALYLCASIDESNQPQHFGDGTRLSIL.

The CDR3 bases are TGTGCCAGCAGCCAAGAAAGGACTAGTGCCTACAATGAGCAGTTCTTC. Residues: CASSQERTSAYNEQFF. The rearrangement joins TRBV14 to TRBJ2-1, with 7 bases aligning to TRBD2. Germline V gene lookup returns CDR1 SGHDN and CDR2 FVKESK. This CDR3 comprises 16 residues. V was clipped by 0 bases and J by 2 bases; unmatched bases: 4.

This sequence joins TRBV5-1 and TRBJ1-6; D unclear. V dropped 1 base and J dropped 7 bases, with 9 bases sitting between them. CDR3 length: 14 residues. CDR1 and CDR2 (germline): SGHRS, YFSETQ. The DNA of the CDR3 is TGCGCCAGCAGCTTGAGCAGCCAGAATTCACCCCTCCACTTT. Amino acids: CASSLSSQNSPLHF. Using reference TRBV5-1 and TRBJ1-6 for the parts outside the CDR3, the full variable domain is KAGVTQTPRYLIKTRGQQVTLSCSPISGHRSVSWYQQTPGQGLQFLFEYFSETQRNKGNFPGRFSGRQFSNSRSEMNVSTLELGDSALYLCASSLSSQNSPLHFGNGTRLTVT.

The V call is TRBV18, the J call TRBJ2-7, with D tentatively TRBD2 (5 bases). Germline values: CDR1 KGHSH, CDR2 LQKENI. The CDR3 has 14 amino acids. V lost 3 bases, J lost 3 bases, and 12 bases lay in between. CDR3 nucleotide sequence: TGTGCCAGCTCACCGGCGGGTTCAAACTACGAGCAGTACTTC. Translating gives CASSPAGSNYEQYF.

The V call is TRBV19, the J call TRBJ2-5; weak D call: TRBD2 (6 bases). The CDR3 length is 11 residues. Trimming took 5 bases from V and 9 from J, leaving 10 bases between them. The germline V gene has CDR1 LNHDA and CDR2 SQIVND (reference sequence). For the CDR3, the DNA is TGTGCCAGTAGTTACGGGGAGGCCCAGTACTTC. Protein sequence: CASSYGEAQYF.

V is TRBV30 and J is TRBJ2-2, with D tentatively TRBD2 (6 bases). The CDR3 covers 16 residues. Germline-derived CDR1 and CDR2 are GTSNPN and SVGIG (reference sequence). V was cut by 3 bases and J by 4 bases, with 18 bases left in between. The chain's CDR3 is CAWRGPSGGVTGELFF. CDR3 nucleotide sequence: TGTGCCTGGAGGGGCCCATCCGGGGGTGTCACCGGGGAGCTGTTTTTT.

The rearrangement links TRBV5-1 to TRBJ2-5; 9 nucleotides line up with TRBD2. Germline V gene lookup returns CDR1 SGHRS and CDR2 YFSETQ. CDR3 length: 16 residues. Trimming took 3 bases from V and 7 from J; bases not matched to a gene: 13. The CDR3 coding sequence is TGCGCCAGCAGCTCCGCCCCTAGCGGGGCGCAGGGGACCCAGTACTTC. Amino acids: CASSSAPSGAQGTQYF.

This clone occurred a few times. This rearrangement joins TRBV6-1 to TRBJ1-1; D is unresolved. Germline-derived CDR1 and CDR2 are MNHNS and SASEGT. V gave up 6 bases and J gave up 6 bases, with 11 bases separating them. CDR3 length: 12 residues. The CDR3 DNA reads as TGTGCCAGCAGAATCCCCGCCCCTGAAGCTTTCTTT. Its protein is CASRIPAPEAFF.

This clone has just a few counts. This chain uses TRBV5-4 with TRBJ2-7; D is possibly TRBD2 (6 bases). The V gene lost 4 bases and the J gene lost 5 bases, with 19 bases spanning the gap. Germline-derived CDR1 and CDR2 are SGHNT and YYREEE (reference sequence). The CDR3 runs to 15 residues. CDR3 amino acids: CASSRGGDGRNEQYF. CDR3 coding DNA: TGTGCCAGCAGCCGCGGCGGGGATGGGCGTAACGAGCAGTACTTC.

This chain uses TRBV9 with TRBJ1-3; D unresolved. The ends were cut back, 0 bases at V and 0 bases at J, with 10 bases in the middle. CDR3 length: 16 residues. Germline V CDR1 and CDR2: SGDLS, YYNGEE. The CDR3 DNA is TGTGCCAGCAGCGTAGACCCAGAGCGCTCTGGAAACACCATATATTTT. Translating it yields CASSVDPERSGNTIYF. Based on the CDR3 plus reference TRBV9 and TRBJ1-3, the full variable domain is DSGVTQTPKHLITATGQRVTLRCSPRSGDLSVYWYQQSLDQGLQFLIQYYNGEERAKGNILERFSAQQFPDLHSELNLSSLELGDSALYFCASSVDPERSGNTIYFGEGSWLTVV.

This chain uses TRBV6-5 with TRBJ2-3; D unresolved. There are 11 residues in the CDR3. The germline gives CDR1 MNHEY, CDR2 SVGAGI. The V end lost 7 bases, the J end lost 6 bases, and 8 bases lay between the germline ends. In DNA, the CDR3 is TGTGCCAGCAATGATCTCGATACGCAGTATTTT. It is translated as CASNDLDTQYF.

This chain uses TRBV5-3 with TRBJ1-2; D is unclear. TRBV5-3 is recorded as an ORF, its role being uncertain. CDR3 length: 20 residues. Trimming left V 4 bases short and J 0 bases short, with 28 bases between. The CDR3 nucleotides are TGTGCCAGAAGCCCTTACCGCCGCACCGCCGGGCCCACTTCTAACTATGGCTACACCTTC. It is translated as CARSPYRRTAGPTSNYGYTF.

V is TRBV6-1 and J is TRBJ2-2; D is unresolved. The CDR3 consists of 11 residues. Germline CDR1 and CDR2: MNHNS and SASEGT. Trimming removed 8 bases at V and 5 bases at J, with 6 bases between. CDR3 nucleotides: TGTGCCAGCGATAGGACCGGGGAGCTGTTTTTT. The encoded protein is CASDRTGELFF.

This chain joins TRBV15 and TRBJ2-1, with 8 bases lining up with TRBD2. This CDR3 has 18 amino acids. Germline V gene sequence: CDR1 LNHNV, CDR2 YYDKDF (reference sequence). V lost 5 bases to trimming and J lost 7 bases; unmatched junction nucleotides: 19. The CDR3 DNA reads TGTGCCACCAGCGTTGGGGGGTGGAAAACTAGCGGAGCGAATGAGCAGTTCTTC. Amino acid sequence: CATSVGGWKTSGANEQFF.

The V and J genes are TRBV30 and TRBJ1-2; TRBD1 is a possible D gene (6 bases). The length of the CDR3 is 13 residues. Germline-derived CDR1 and CDR2 are GTSNPN and SVGIG (reference sequence). V was shortened by 0 bases and J by 7 bases, with 12 bases between the two germline ends. In nucleotides, the CDR3 is TGTGCCTGGAGTGTACACAGGGCGGGTGGCTACACCTTC. It is translated as CAWSVHRAGGYTF.

The J gene is TRBJ2-3, the V gene TRBV29-1, with D unresolved. The V gene lost 1 base and the J gene lost 1 base, with 15 bases spanning the gap. The germline V gene encodes CDR1 SQVTM and CDR2 ANQGSEA. The CDR3 is 16 amino acids. In DNA form, the CDR3 reads TGCAGCGTTGAAGTGATAGGGATCTTCGGCACAGATACGCAGTATTTT. It encodes CSVEVIGIFGTDTQYF.

The V gene is TRBV19, the J gene TRBJ2-3; D is tentatively TRBD1 or TRBD2 (5 bases each). The CDR3 totals 14 residues. Looked up from germline, CDR1 is LNHDA and CDR2 is SQIVND (reference sequence). V lost 3 bases and J 8 bases, leaving 15 bases between the germline ends. CDR3 sequence (DNA): TGTGCCAGTAGTATTGGGACCGAACGGGGTACGCAGTATTTT. It is translated as CASSIGTERGTQYF.

V gene TRBV11-3 combines with J gene TRBJ2-3, with 7 bases lining up with TRBD2. Germline trimming cut 0 bases from V and 9 bases from J; bases unmatched to any gene: 3. This CDR3 has 13 residues. Germline CDR1 is SGHNT and CDR2 is YENEEA. For the CDR3, the DNA is TGTGCCAGCAGCTTAGATGGGAGGGCCACGCAGTATTTT. Translated: CASSLDGRATQYF. Variable domain in full (rest from reference TRBV11-3 and TRBJ2-3): EAGVVQSPRYKIIEKKQPVAFWCNPISGHNTLYWYLQNLGQGPELLIRYENEEAVDDSQLPKDRFSAERLKGVDSTLKIQPAELGDSAVYLCASSLDGRATQYFGPGTRLTVL.

This chain joins TRBV5-1 and TRBJ1-2; the D gene is possibly TRBD1 (5 bases). Per the germline V gene, CDR1 is SGHRS and CDR2 is YFSETQ. The CDR3 loop spans 13 amino acids. Trimming stripped 0 bases from V and 6 bases from J, with 9 bases between. CDR3 region: CASSLVRGDGYTF. CDR3 coding DNA: TGCGCCAGCAGCTTGGTAAGGGGAGATGGCTACACCTTC.

This clone was found once. The chain recombines TRBV29-1 with TRBJ2-3, with TRBD2 matching over 9 bases. Germline lookup yields CDR1 SQVTM and CDR2 ANQGSEA. V trimming: 6 bases; J trimming: 6 bases; junction bases outside the gene matches: 7. This CDR3 is built from 13 residues. The CDR3 reads CSVQVTSGDTQYF. The CDR3 DNA follows: TGCAGCGTGCAGGTTACTAGCGGGGATACGCAGTATTTT.

The DNA of the CDR3 is TGTGCCAGCAGTTACAGGCGGGGTCAAGAGACCCAGTACTTC. It encodes CASSYRRGQETQYF. V gene TRBV6-6 combines with J gene TRBJ2-5; tentatively, D is TRBD2 (6 bases). This CDR3 contains 14 residues. Looked up from germline, CDR1 is MNHNY and CDR2 is SVGAGI (reference sequence). Trimming pared 2 bases from V and 2 bases from J, leaving 9 bases between.

In its sample, this clone was seen a few times. This chain connects TRBV9 to TRBJ2-1; 8 bases align to TRBD2. Germline assignment: CDR1 SGDLS and CDR2 YYNGEE. V lost 2 bases and J lost 6; bases outside the gene matches: 16. This CDR3 has 18 residues. The CDR3 spells CASSVGGGTSGRINEQFF. The CDR3 bases are TGTGCCAGCAGCGTGGGGGGTGGGACTAGTGGCCGTATCAATGAGCAGTTCTTC.

The chain combines TRBV7-3 with TRBJ2-3; no definite D call. Per germline, CDR1 SGHTA and CDR2 FQGTGA. There are 13 residues in the CDR3. V lost 3 bases to trimming and J lost 5 bases, with 9 bases between them. The CDR3 nucleotides read TGTGCCAGCAGCTTCCAGACTGGAGATACGCAGTATTTT. Its translation is CASSFQTGDTQYF.

This rearrangement joins TRBV19 to TRBJ2-3; possible D gene TRBD1, 5 bases. Trimming removed 7 bases at V and 1 base at J, with 9 bases between. The CDR3 totals 13 residues. Germline V lookup: CDR1 LNHDA, CDR2 SQIVND (reference sequence). CDR3 sequence reads: CASNQGGTDTQYF. The CDR3 coding sequence is TGTGCCAGTAATCAGGGTGGCACAGATACGCAGTATTTT.

The rearrangement uses TRBV5-1 and TRBJ1-1, with D perhaps matching TRBD1 (6 bases). The CDR3 consists of 14 residues. Looked up from germline, CDR1 is SGHRS and CDR2 is YFSETQ. Trimming pared 4 bases from V and 4 bases from J, leaving 14 bases between. The CDR3 nucleotides read TGCGCCAGCAGCGACGGACAGATCACCACTGAAGCTTTCTTT. Its translation: CASSDGQITTEAFF.

V is TRBV11-3 and J is TRBJ2-4; 9 bases align to TRBD2. The germline V gene has CDR1 SGHNT and CDR2 YENEEA. The CDR3 is made up of 15 amino acids. V shed 5 bases and J 1 base; nucleotides not matched to a gene: 3. The CDR3 region is CASSPGLAAKNIQYF. CDR3 nucleotides: TGTGCCAGCAGCCCGGGACTAGCCGCCAAAAACATTCAGTACTTC. Filled out from reference TRBV11-3 and TRBJ2-4, the complete variable domain reads EAGVVQSPRYKIIEKKQPVAFWCNPISGHNTLYWYLQNLGQGPELLIRYENEEAVDDSQLPKDRFSAERLKGVDSTLKIQPAELGDSAVYLCASSPGLAAKNIQYFGAGTRLSVL.

The rearrangement joins TRBV5-4 to TRBJ2-5; TRBD2 might be the D (6 bases). The V gene's germline CDR1 is SGHNT and CDR2 YYREEE (reference sequence). V was cut by 7 bases and J by 2 bases, with 6 bases left in between. The length of the CDR3 is 11 residues. The CDR3 DNA follows: TGTGCCAGCGGGGGGCAAGAGACCCAGTACTTC. Protein: CASGGQETQYF.